These 10 T cell receptor beta chains came from one sample sequenced in a study of beta chain features in type 1 diabetes. The isolated RNA, all of it, was reverse transcribed, so expressed TCRB transcripts were what got sequenced. Sequencing used immunoSEQ multiplex PCR; TCRdb keeps in-frame clones, though not all of them. The data contain roughly 250,000 clones, 9.6% of them seen just once; the ten biggest clones take up 0.03% to 0.04%. Material for sequencing was naive CD4+ T cells from blood. The receptor source for this set is a woman between 18 and 30 years old in good health.

The J gene is TRBJ2-5, the V gene TRBV5-1, with D tentatively TRBD2 (6 bases). In germline, CDR1 is SGHRS, CDR2 YFSETQ. The CDR3 has 15 residues. The ends were cut back, 1 base at V and 2 bases at J, with 12 bases in the middle. CDR3 sequence (DNA): TGCGCCAGCAGCTTGTCCCCGGCGGGACAAGAGACCCAGTACTTC. This encodes CASSLSPAGQETQYF.

This clone was observed many times. The V and J genes are TRBV4-1 and TRBJ2-1; the D gene is possibly TRBD2 (6 bases). The CDR3 totals 18 residues. V lost 5 bases, J lost 8 bases, and 28 bases lay in between. Germline V gene data show CDR1 as MGHRA and CDR2 as YSYEKL. DNA of the CDR3: TGCGCCAGCAGCGAAGGGACTCTAGCTCAATTCCGTCGGGATGAGCAGTTCTTC. It encodes CASSEGTLAQFRRDEQFF.

Only a few counts were recorded for this clone. V usage is TRBV28 and J usage is TRBJ2-3, with 8 bases fitting TRBD2. Germline V gene lookup returns CDR1 MDHEN and CDR2 SYDVKM. There are 15 residues in the CDR3. The trim removed 6 bases at V and 4 bases at J, leaving 9 bases unmatched. CDR3 DNA sequence: TGTGCCAGCAGGGGATATAGCGGGAAAGCAGATACGCAGTATTTT. Its protein product is CASRGYSGKADTQYF.

The rearrangement links TRBV5-1 to TRBJ2-1; 10 bases line up with TRBD1. The junction had 7 bases not matched to a gene; V was cut back by 4 bases and J by 9 bases. Germline-derived CDR1 and CDR2 are SGHRS and YFSETQ. This CDR3 is 14 amino acids long. CDR3 sequence reads: CASSPQTGGTEQFF. The CDR3 region has the DNA TGCGCCAGCAGCCCACAGACAGGGGGCACTGAGCAGTTCTTC.

This rearrangement joins TRBV28 to TRBJ2-4, with a tentative D call TRBD1 (5 bases). This CDR3 comprises 15 residues. Deletions cut 5 bases from V and 3 bases from J, with 14 bases between. The germline V gene has CDR1 MDHEN and CDR2 SYDVKM. The DNA for the CDR3 is TGTGCCAGCAGTGAAGATCGACAGCTCAAAAACATTCAGTACTTC. Translated: CASSEDRQLKNIQYF.

The chain employs TRBV2 and TRBJ2-7, with TRBD2 matching over 9 bases. The trim removed 3 bases at V and 5 bases at J, leaving 2 bases unmatched. CDR1 and CDR2 (germline): SNHLY, FYNNEI. The CDR3 spans 13 residues. Here the CDR3 DNA reads TGTGCCAGCAGTGAGCGGGAGGGCCACGAGCAGTACTTC. Translation gives CASSEREGHEQYF.

This clone has only a few counts. This chain uses TRBV6-1 with TRBJ2-2; 11 nucleotides agree with TRBD2. V dropped 4 bases and J dropped 6; count of bases not matched to a gene: 4. The CDR3 length is 15 residues. The germline V gene has CDR1 MNHNS and CDR2 SASEGT. DNA for the CDR3: TGTGCCAGCAGTGTCGTAGCGGGGGGGCCCGGGGAGCTGTTTTTT. Translation gives CASSVVAGGPGELFF.

This clone was picked up a small number of times. V and J are TRBV20-1 and TRBJ2-1, with D unclear. The V and J ends lost 1 base and 6 bases respectively, with 4 bases between them. The CDR3 is 11 residues long. Germline-derived CDR1 and CDR2 are DFQATT and SNEGSKA (reference sequence). The CDR3 region is CSARGVNEQFF. In nucleotides, the CDR3 is TGCAGTGCTAGAGGAGTCAATGAGCAGTTCTTC.

This chain connects TRBV11-2 to TRBJ2-1, with D perhaps matching TRBD2 (6 bases). Trimming cost V 1 base and J 0 bases, with 7 bases left between them. The CDR3 contains 15 residues. Germline-derived CDR1 and CDR2 are SGHAT and FQNNGV. The CDR3 bases are TGTGCCAGCAGCTTAGCCGGGGGCTCCTACAATGAGCAGTTCTTC. It codes for CASSLAGGSYNEQFF.

This chain connects TRBV19 to TRBJ1-5, with 7 positions matching TRBD1. J lost 7 bases, V lost 9 bases, and 6 bases had no gene match. Germline values: CDR1 LNHDA, CDR2 SQIVND (reference sequence). CDR3 length: 12 amino acids. CDR3 loop: CASRGMRQPQHF. The CDR3 nucleotides are TGTGCCAGCAGGGGGATGCGGCAGCCCCAGCATTTT. The full variable domain, with the rest looked up from reference TRBV19 and TRBJ1-5, is DGGITQSPKYLFRKEGQNVTLSCEQNLNHDAMYWYRQDPGQGLRLIYYSQIVNDFQKGDIAEGYSVSREKKESFPLTVTSAQKNPTAFYLCASRGMRQPQHFGDGTRLSIL.